This TCR beta chain was captured in a study of shared clonotypes between healthy human individuals. Study-wide context: Each donor's CD4 naive and CD4 memory cells filled three plates apiece, CD8 naive two, and CD8 memory one.

Germline-derived CDR1 and CDR2 are MNHNS and SASEGT. V lost 3 bases and J lost 5; bases outside the gene matches: 8. The CDR3 extends over 15 amino acids. Negatively enriched CD4+ T cells were divided by CD45RA into naive and memory. TCRdb's copy holds only in-frame clones and misses some; the assay was immunoSEQ multiplex PCR. The sample shows 2 million to 2.5 million clones, just under 95% of them seen only once. This chain links TRBV6-1 with TRBJ2-7, with 9 bases fitting TRBD2. This receptor was identified in a man between 18 and 29 years old in good health. Some clones in this sample may be carry-over from other donors' samples. What was sequenced was naive CD4+ T cells from PBMCs. Regarding subset: CD45RA+ positively selected. The CDR3 sequence: CASSDEGLASNEQYF. For the CDR3, the DNA is TGTGCCAGCAGTGATGAGGGACTAGCTTCTAACGAGCAGTACTTC.